This T cell receptor (beta chain) was captured by sequencing in a study of blood T cell repertoires in COVID-19. As for the study in general: Acute-phase and convalescent COVID-19 samples originated in the United States, Italy and Spain. The cDNA or gDNA used as material had been derived from T cells, B-cell-depleted T cells, or PBMCs.

As processed by the authors: Amplification with reference gene primers provided the estimates of nucleated cell counts. Clones were sequenced by immunoSEQ multiplex PCR, and TCRdb holds only the in-frame ones, with some missing. That table supplies the V and J calls and clone size; D and trimming were determined from the DNA. The sample records more than 60,000 clones, more than 75% being singletons. CDR3 length equals 15 residues. Germline V CDR1 and CDR2: SGHAT, FQNNGV. V was trimmed by 5 bases and J by 0 bases, leaving 10 bases between them. The chain has TRBV11-2 and TRBJ1-4; D remains ambiguous. The clonotype was recovered from a woman of 80 years or more with active or convalescent COVID-19. Sequencing was done on a sample of peripheral blood. The CDR3 DNA sequence: TGTGCCAGCAGCCGAGGCTCCACAACTAATGAAAAACTGTTTTTT. Translating it yields CASSRGSTTNEKLFF.